This is a list of T cell receptor beta chains from one sample in a study of blood T cell repertoires in COVID-19. TCRdb's table, derived via immunoSEQ multiplex PCR, lists solely in-frame clones and lacks some. The table has a few hundred thousand clones, over 75% seen once. Sequencing was performed on PBMCs or T cells enriched from blood (not recorded which). The receptors were gathered from a man in his thirties or forties who had recovered from COVID-19. The CDR3 runs from the conserved cysteine through the conserved F or W. The D gene is left open where the match is weak.

v_gene: TRBV12-3/TRBV12-4; d_gene: .; CDR3aa: CASRGRGHYEQYF
v_gene: TRBV6-5; d_gene: .; CDR3aa: CASSPQGYEQYF
v_gene: TRBV19; d_gene: .; CDR3aa: CASILHRGLGDTQYF
v_gene: TRBV9; d_gene: TRBD1; CDR3aa: CASSARQGTSIYNEQFF
v_gene: TRBV5-1; d_gene: .; CDR3aa: CASSLYRSGANVLTF
v_gene: TRBV2; d_gene: TRBD1; CDR3aa: CASSEKWGQTNYGYTF
v_gene: TRBV4-1; d_gene: .; CDR3aa: CASRQPPGAPEAFF
v_gene: TRBV28; d_gene: TRBD2; CDR3aa: CASGSGTSAGADTQYF
v_gene: TRBV6-5; d_gene: .; CDR3aa: CASSSTVDSIYEQYF
v_gene: TRBV12-3/TRBV12-4; d_gene: .; CDR3aa: CASSFSENTEAFF
v_gene: TRBV11-3; d_gene: .; CDR3aa: CASSRTGDTAYNEQFF
v_gene: TRBV10-2; d_gene: TRBD2; CDR3aa: CASSAPTPGLAGGSTDTQYF
v_gene: TRBV19; d_gene: TRBD1; CDR3aa: CATSDRVDGELFF
v_gene: TRBV7-2; d_gene: TRBD1; CDR3aa: CASSWQGTGGDEQYF
v_gene: TRBV5-1; d_gene: TRBD2; CDR3aa: CASSAGVSTDTQYF
v_gene: TRBV29-1; d_gene: .; CDR3aa: CSVEGEFSNTGELFF
v_gene: TRBV11-2; d_gene: .; CDR3aa: CASSYQTGANNSPLHF
v_gene: TRBV28; d_gene: .; CDR3aa: CASRIGRGYEQYF
v_gene: TRBV5-1; d_gene: TRBD2; CDR3aa: CASSLDPGGEQYF
v_gene: TRBV10-1; d_gene: TRBD1; CDR3aa: CARDSDRAGQPQHF
v_gene: TRBV28; d_gene: .; CDR3aa: CALKSGTYNEQFF
v_gene: TRBV3-1/TRBV3-2; d_gene: TRBD2; CDR3aa: CASSQGIAGADTQYF
v_gene: TRBV27; d_gene: .; CDR3aa: CASSFRDSNGYTF
v_gene: TRBV25-1; d_gene: .; CDR3aa: CASSDFRGNVPTLHF
v_gene: TRBV7-2; d_gene: TRBD1; CDR3aa: CASSSGQGADYGYTF
v_gene: TRBV27; d_gene: TRBD2; CDR3aa: CASSLSLAGDGETQYF
v_gene: TRBV5-4; d_gene: TRBD1; CDR3aa: CASSPGTGVETQYF
v_gene: TRBV6-6; d_gene: .; CDR3aa: CASNLGGPETSYEQYF
v_gene: TRBV27; d_gene: TRBD1; CDR3aa: CASSLSGGTGRGYGYTF
v_gene: TRBV5-4; d_gene: TRBD2; CDR3aa: CASGGTSAYNEQFF
v_gene: TRBV29-1; d_gene: .; CDR3aa: CSVDLTFGNEQYF
v_gene: TRBV30; d_gene: TRBD1; CDR3aa: CAWSRSPDRGRTEAFF
v_gene: TRBV7-2; d_gene: .; CDR3aa: CASSAGTAYNEQFF
v_gene: TRBV6-2/TRBV6-3; d_gene: .; CDR3aa: CASSPVSSGNTIYF
v_gene: TRBV2; d_gene: TRBD1; CDR3aa: CASSGQGYNEQFF
v_gene: TRBV6-4; d_gene: .; CDR3aa: CASSDTDRNTEAFF